This T cell receptor (beta chain) was sequenced for a study of shared clonotypes between healthy human individuals. The table came from immunoSEQ multiplex PCR; TCRdb's copy has only in-frame clones and leaves some out. The sample consists of about 2,200,000 clones, roughly 91% of them appearing once. Naive-designated CD8 cells lacked CD45RO, were positively enriched for CCR7, and omitted terminally differentiated effector memory CD45RA+ cells. Sequenced input: naive CD8+ T cells from PBMCs. This receptor was obtained from a man between 18 and 35 years old in good health. Some clones in this sample may be carry-over from other donors' samples.

In DNA, the CDR3 is TGTGCCAGCAGCTTAGCGTATCGCTACGAGCAGTACTTC. Its translation is CASSLAYRYEQYF. V and J are TRBV7-9 and TRBJ2-7, with D uncertain. V lost 0 bases, J lost 3 bases, and 6 bases lay in between. Germline V gives CDR1 SEHNR, CDR2 FQNEAQ (reference sequence). This CDR3 contains 13 residues.